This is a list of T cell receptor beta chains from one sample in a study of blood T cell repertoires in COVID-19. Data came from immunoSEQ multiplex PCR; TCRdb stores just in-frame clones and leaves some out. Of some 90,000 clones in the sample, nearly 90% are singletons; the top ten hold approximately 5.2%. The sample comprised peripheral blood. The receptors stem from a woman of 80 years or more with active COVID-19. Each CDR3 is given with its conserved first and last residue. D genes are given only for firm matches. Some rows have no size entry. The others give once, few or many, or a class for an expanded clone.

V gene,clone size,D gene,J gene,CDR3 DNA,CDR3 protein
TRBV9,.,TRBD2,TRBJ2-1,TGTGCCAGCGCTGAGACTAGCGGGAGCAATGAGCAGTTCTTC,CASAETSGSNEQFF
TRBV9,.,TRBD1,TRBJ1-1,TGTGCCAGCAGCGTAGGACAGGGCACTGAAGCTTTCTTT,CASSVGQGTEAFF
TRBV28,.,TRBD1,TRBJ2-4,TGTGCCAGTACAGGGGAATCAACGAACATTCAGTACTTC,CASTGESTNIQYF
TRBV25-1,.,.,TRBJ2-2,TGTGCCAGCAGTGAATCAGGCAGGGTGAACACCGGGGAGCTGTTTTTT,CASSESGRVNTGELFF
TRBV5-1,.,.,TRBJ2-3,TGCGCCAGCAGCTTCGCGGGGCCTAGCACAGATACGCAGTATTTT,CASSFAGPSTDTQYF
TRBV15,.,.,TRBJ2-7,TGTGCCACCAGCAGAAAAAGAAGCTACGGGACTTCATACGAGCAGTACTTC,CATSRKRSYGTSYEQYF
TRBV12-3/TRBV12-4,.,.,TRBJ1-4,TGTGCCAGCAGTTCAGGGGTTGGTGAAAAACTGTTTTTT,CASSSGVGEKLFF
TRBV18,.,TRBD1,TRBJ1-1,TGTGCCAGCTCACCTCGGACAGGGACGGACACTGAAGCTTTCTTT,CASSPRTGTDTEAFF
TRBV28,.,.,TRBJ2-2,TGTGCCAGCAACGCGGAGTGGGGGGCGAACACCGGGGAGCTGTTTTTT,CASNAEWGANTGELFF
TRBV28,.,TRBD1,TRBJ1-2,TGTGCCAGCAGCGAGCGGACAGGTGGGCACTATGGCTACACCTTC,CASSERTGGHYGYTF
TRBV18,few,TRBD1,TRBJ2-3,TGTGCCAGCTCACCGCTAGGACAGGGCACAGATACGCAGTATTTT,CASSPLGQGTDTQYF
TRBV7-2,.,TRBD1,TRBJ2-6,TGTGCCAGCAGCTCGACAGGGACTGGGGCCAACGTCCTGACTTTC,CASSSTGTGANVLTF
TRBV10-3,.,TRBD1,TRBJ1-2,TGTGCCATCAGTGAATTGACAGGGGCTAACAACTATGGCTACACCTTC,CAISELTGANNYGYTF
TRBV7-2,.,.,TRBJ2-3,TGTGCCAGCAGCCAGGGTACTAGCACAGATACGCAGTATTTT,CASSQGTSTDTQYF
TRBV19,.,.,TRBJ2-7,TGTGCCAGTAGCAGACGGCCCACGAAAGCGTCCTACGAGCAGTACTTC,CASSRRPTKASYEQYF
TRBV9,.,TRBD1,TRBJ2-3,TGTGCCAGCAGCGGACGGGACAGGGGTTACGCAGATACGCAGTATTTT,CASSGRDRGYADTQYF
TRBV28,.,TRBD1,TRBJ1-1,TGTGCCAGCAGAACAGGGGTGAGGACTGAAGCTTTCTTT,CASRTGVRTEAFF
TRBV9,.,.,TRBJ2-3,TGTGCCAGCAGCGGCTACACAGATACGCAGTATTTT,CASSGYTDTQYF
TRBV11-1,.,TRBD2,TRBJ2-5,TGTGCCAGCAGCTTAGGGATGGGGACTAGCTGGGCGACCCAGTACTTC,CASSLGMGTSWATQYF
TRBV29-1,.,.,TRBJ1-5,TGCAGCGTTTCCGGTTCTAGCAATCAGCCCCAGCATTTT,CSVSGSSNQPQHF
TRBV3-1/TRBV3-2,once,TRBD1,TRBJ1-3,TGTGCCAGCAGCCAAGTCAGAGGGGGCAACCCCTCTGGAAACACCATATATTTT,CASSQVRGGNPSGNTIYF
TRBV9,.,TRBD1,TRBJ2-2,TGTGCCAGCAGCGCCAGGGGGTTCAACACCGGGGAGCTGTTTTTT,CASSARGFNTGELFF
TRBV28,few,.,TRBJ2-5,TGTGCCAGCAGTCCCCAGGGGCGGGAGACCCAGTACTTC,CASSPQGRETQYF
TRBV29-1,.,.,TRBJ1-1,TGCAGCGTTGATAGAACAGGGCGGGGGAGGAACACTGAAGCTTTCTTT,CSVDRTGRGRNTEAFF
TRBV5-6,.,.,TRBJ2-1,TGTGCCAGCAGCTACGCGGGGGCTTACAATGAGCAGTTCTTC,CASSYAGAYNEQFF
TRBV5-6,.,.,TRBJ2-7,TGTGCCAGCAGCTCCGGACAGAGATACGAGCAGTACTTC,CASSSGQRYEQYF
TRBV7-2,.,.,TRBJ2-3,TGTGCCAGCAGCTTCAAACTCAGCGCAACTTACACAGATACGCAGTATTTT,CASSFKLSATYTDTQYF
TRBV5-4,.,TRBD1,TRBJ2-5,TGTGCCAGCAGCTCCCCCTTGAGGGGACAGGAGAGAGTAGAGACCCAGTACTTC,CASSSPLRGQERVETQYF
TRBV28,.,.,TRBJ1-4,TGTGCCAGCAGTCAGGGGCTGGTTAATGAAAAACTGTTTTTT,CASSQGLVNEKLFF
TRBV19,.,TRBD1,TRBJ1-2,TGTGCCAGTAGTCCGGGCAGGGGGCGCGAAAACTATGGCTACACCTTC,CASSPGRGRENYGYTF
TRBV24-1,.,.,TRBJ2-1,TGTGCCACCAGTGACCGTAGCGCCCGCTCCTACAATGAGCAGTTCTTC,CATSDRSARSYNEQFF
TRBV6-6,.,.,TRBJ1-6,TGTGCCAGCAGTTATTGGACAGAAAATTCACCCCTCCACTTT,CASSYWTENSPLHF
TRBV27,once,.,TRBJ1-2,TGTGCCAGCACTAGAGGGCGGGGTCAAAGTGGCTACACCTTC,CASTRGRGQSGYTF
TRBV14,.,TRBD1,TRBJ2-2,TGTGCCAGCAGAGGGACAGGGAGAGGCACCGGGGAGCTGTTTTTT,CASRGTGRGTGELFF
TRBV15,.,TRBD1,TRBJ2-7,TGTGCCACCAGCAGAGAAACCACTCCCGGGACAGGCTACGAGCAGTACTTC,CATSRETTPGTGYEQYF
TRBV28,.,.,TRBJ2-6,TGTGCCAGCAGTTTGGGGGGCTCTGGGGCCAACGTCCTGACTTTC,CASSLGGSGANVLTF
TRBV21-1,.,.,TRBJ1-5,TGTGCCAGCAGTCCCGGGACAGGGACCTGGAAGCAGCCCCAGCATTTT,CASSPGTGTWKQPQHF
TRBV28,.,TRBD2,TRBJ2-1,TGTGCCAGCAGTTTAGGACTAGCGGGAGTAAGGCGGTTCTTC,CASSLGLAGVRRFF
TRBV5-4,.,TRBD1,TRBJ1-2,TGTGCCAGCAGCTTCCTTGACAGGGGCTGGGGCTACACCTTC,CASSFLDRGWGYTF
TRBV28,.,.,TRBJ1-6,TGTGCCAGCAGCTTCAGTGCGGGTGGATCACCCCTCCACTTT,CASSFSAGGSPLHF
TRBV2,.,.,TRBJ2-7,TGTGCCAGCAGTGGAGCTAGTCGATCCTACGAGCAGTACTTC,CASSGASRSYEQYF
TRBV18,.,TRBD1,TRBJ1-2,TGTGCCAGCTCACCATCCGGACAGGGGGACTATGGCTACACCTTC,CASSPSGQGDYGYTF
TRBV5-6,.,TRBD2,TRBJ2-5,TGTGCCAGCAGTTTACCGACGGGAGGAGAGACCCAGTACTTC,CASSLPTGGETQYF
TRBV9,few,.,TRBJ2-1,TGTGCCAGCACCCTAGGGGCCTCCCCGTCTAAAAGCTCCTACAATGAGCAGTTCTTC,CASTLGASPSKSSYNEQFF
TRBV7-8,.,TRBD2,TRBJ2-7,TGTGCCAGCAGCTTGCTCTCTAGCGGGAGGGCCCTCTACGAGCAGTACTTC,CASSLLSSGRALYEQYF
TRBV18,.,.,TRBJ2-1,TGTGCCAGCTCAGCCCACCCAGGACGGGAGGAGCAGTTCTTC,CASSAHPGREEQFF
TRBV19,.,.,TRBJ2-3,TGTGCCAGTAGTCAGGACAGTTCCCGGGATACGCAGTATTTT,CASSQDSSRDTQYF
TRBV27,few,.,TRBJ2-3,TGTGCCAGGAGCCTTAAGCGGGGCACAGATACGCAGTATTTT,CARSLKRGTDTQYF
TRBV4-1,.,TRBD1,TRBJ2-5,TGCGCCAGCAGCCAAGATAGGGGACAGATCGTGGAGACCCAGTACTTC,CASSQDRGQIVETQYF